This T cell receptor (beta chain) appears in the sequencing data of a study of shared clonotypes between healthy human individuals. The investigators split CD4+ cells into a CD45RA+ naive subset and a CD45RA-negative memory subset. The V gene's germline CDR1 is SGHAT and CDR2 FQNNGV. V was trimmed by 1 base and J by 4 bases, leaving 11 bases between them. The CDR3 contains 15 residues. On this clone: Its antigen remains unidentified.

Study-wide results and caveats: Some naive CD4 clonotypes, roughly 5%, turned up in common across several donors.

Produced via immunoSEQ multiplex PCR; TCRdb's table is partial and in-frame only. The table lists under 2,500,000 clones, about 94% of them singletons, with approximately 0.13% in the top ten. The TCR was taken from a man aged 18 to 29 in good health. The sample consisted of naive CD4+ T cells sorted from blood. As for subset: CD45RA+ positively selected. V gene TRBV11-2 combines with J gene TRBJ2-1; tentatively, D is TRBD2 (6 bases). The CDR3 bases are TGTGCCAGCAGCTTAGTCGCGGGGACGTACAATGAGCAGTTCTTC. The encoded protein is CASSLVAGTYNEQFF.